This T cell receptor (beta chain) was obtained from a study of a mutant IDH1 vaccine in newly diagnosed glioma. The CDR3 loop spans 16 amino acids. The V end lost 5 bases, the J end lost 0 bases, and 13 bases lay between the germline ends. CDR1 is SNHLY, CDR2 FYNNEI, per germline. The sample holds one count of this clone. Sequencing used immunoSEQ multiplex PCR; TCRdb keeps in-frame clones, though not all of them. This table has roughly 46,000 clones, roughly 88% appearing once. The time point was: baseline, week 1 (first vaccination visit). Regarding treatment: pre-vaccination baseline after standard-of-care therapy.

This receptor was obtained from a man between 40 and 49 years old with glioma. The V call is TRBV2, the J call TRBJ1-4, with D possibly matching TRBD1 (6 bases). Source: PBMCs, taken from a glioma patient treated with radiotherapy, temozolomide or both. For the CDR3, the DNA is TGTGCCAGCAGTCCTAATAAGGGGGCAACTAATGAAAAACTGTTTTTT. It specifies CASSPNKGATNEKLFF.